The present TCR beta chain was sequenced within a study of T cells expressing NK-cell markers. About the research overall: The study sequenced eight donors, seven HCMV-seropositive and one seronegative.

Regarding this clonotype: Its target is not known.

Study-wide results and limits: About 1.0-8% of CD8+ T cells in a handful of donors belonged to dominant NKG2C+ clonotypes. The same clonotypes also predominated in the CD3+CD56-NKG2C+ fraction of four donors.

The CDR3 runs to 14 residues. CDR1 is LNHDA and CDR2 is SQIVND in the germline V gene (reference sequence). Production of TCR beta cDNA relied on 5'RACE template switching with UMIs. TCRdb reprocessed the 5' RACE reads and stores each CDR3 protein as one record, lacking DNA. In all, the sample yields hundreds of thousands of distinct CDR3 sequences. The sample was blood T cells: a sorted CD56 or NKG2C T cell subset, CD4+ or CD8+ T cells, or bulk PBMC T cells (not recorded which). This chain connects TRBV19 to TRBJ2-4; TCRdb's D call of TRBD1 is untestable without DNA. The TCR comes from a man aged 18 to 35 in good health. The CDR3 here is CASSIAEGVNIQYF.